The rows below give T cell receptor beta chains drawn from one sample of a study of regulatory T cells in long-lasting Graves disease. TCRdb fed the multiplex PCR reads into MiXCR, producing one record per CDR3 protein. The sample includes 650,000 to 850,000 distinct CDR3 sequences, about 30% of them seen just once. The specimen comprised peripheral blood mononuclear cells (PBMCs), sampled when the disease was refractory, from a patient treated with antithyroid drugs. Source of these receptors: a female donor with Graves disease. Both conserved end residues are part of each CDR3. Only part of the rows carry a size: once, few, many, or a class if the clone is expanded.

CASSENWGREAVAFF,few,TRBJ1-1,TRBV6-1
CASSYSSEKLFF,many,TRBJ1-4,TRBV6-2/TRBV6-3
CASSPPGTSIWEQYF,NA,TRBJ2-7,TRBV27
CASSRGTNQPQHF,NA,TRBJ1-5,TRBV3-1
CSVAPRTGVGASTTQYF,NA,TRBJ2-3,TRBV29-1
CASSILTGAIYEQYF,NA,TRBJ2-7,TRBV2
CASSLGGLSGGYTF,NA,TRBJ1-2,TRBV7-3
CASTMDINQPQHF,NA,TRBJ1-5,TRBV2
CASGFKAGDEQYF,many,TRBJ2-7,TRBV12-5
CASGYRTSAEMNTEAFF,many,TRBJ1-1,TRBV12-5
CASSSWTASYEQYF,few,TRBJ2-7,TRBV6-2/TRBV6-3
CASQTSFPSYNEQFF,NA,TRBJ2-1,TRBV10-1
CASSSYDKSTEAFF,many,TRBJ1-1,TRBV28
CASSPRRGRSTEAFF,few,TRBJ1-1,TRBV7-2
CASSSGAGAGNTIYF,few,TRBJ1-3,TRBV2
CATLAPGMTEAFF,many,TRBJ1-1,TRBV28
CASSLSSGDEELFF,NA,TRBJ2-2,TRBV5-1
CASSISHGPNPNYGYTF,NA,TRBJ1-2,TRBV19
CASSVAGGHTYEQYF,once,TRBJ2-7,TRBV9
CASSFVAGAAEQYF,many,TRBJ2-7,TRBV7-2
CASSWDSGRERGGEHNEQFF,many,TRBJ2-1,TRBV28
CASSFFGLGTGGQYF,few,TRBJ2-7,TRBV28
CASSSGPINQPQHF,few,TRBJ1-5,TRBV12-3/TRBV12-4
CASSYIENYEQYF,NA,TRBJ2-7,TRBV11-2
CASSLGRSVSQFF,NA,TRBJ2-1,TRBV12-3/TRBV12-4
CASSHNRPYEQYF,few,TRBJ2-7,TRBV3-1